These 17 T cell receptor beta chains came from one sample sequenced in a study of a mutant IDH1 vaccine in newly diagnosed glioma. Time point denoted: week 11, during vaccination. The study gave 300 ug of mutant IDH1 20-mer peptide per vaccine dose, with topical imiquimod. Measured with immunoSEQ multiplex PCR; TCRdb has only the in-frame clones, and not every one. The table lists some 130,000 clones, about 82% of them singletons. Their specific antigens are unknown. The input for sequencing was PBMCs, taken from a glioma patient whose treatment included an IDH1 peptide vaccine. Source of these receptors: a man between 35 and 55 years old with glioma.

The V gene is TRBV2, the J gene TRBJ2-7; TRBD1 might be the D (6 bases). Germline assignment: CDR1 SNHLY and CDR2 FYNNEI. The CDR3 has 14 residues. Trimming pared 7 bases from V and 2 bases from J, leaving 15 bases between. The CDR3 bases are TGTGCCAGCAAGGGGGTGAGGCTAACCTACGAGCAGTACTTC. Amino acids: CASKGVRLTYEQYF.

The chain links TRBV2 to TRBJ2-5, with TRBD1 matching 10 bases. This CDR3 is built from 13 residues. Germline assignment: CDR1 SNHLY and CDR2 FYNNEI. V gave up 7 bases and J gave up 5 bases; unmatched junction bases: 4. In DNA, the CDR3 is TGTGCCAGCACAGACAGGGGGCATGAGACCCAGTACTTC. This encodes CASTDRGHETQYF.

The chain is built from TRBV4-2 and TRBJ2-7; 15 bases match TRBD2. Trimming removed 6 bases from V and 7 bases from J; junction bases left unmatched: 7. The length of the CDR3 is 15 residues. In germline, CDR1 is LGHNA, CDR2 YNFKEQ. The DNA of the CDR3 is TGTGCCAGCAGTCAAACGGGACTAGCGGGAGGAGAGCAGTACTTC. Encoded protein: CASSQTGLAGGEQYF.

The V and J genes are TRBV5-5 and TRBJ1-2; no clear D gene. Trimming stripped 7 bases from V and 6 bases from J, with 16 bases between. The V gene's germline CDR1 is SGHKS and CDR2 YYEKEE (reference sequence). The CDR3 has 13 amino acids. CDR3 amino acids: CASHRPVGDGYTF. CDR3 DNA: TGTGCCAGCCACCGGCCGGTAGGAGATGGCTACACCTTC.

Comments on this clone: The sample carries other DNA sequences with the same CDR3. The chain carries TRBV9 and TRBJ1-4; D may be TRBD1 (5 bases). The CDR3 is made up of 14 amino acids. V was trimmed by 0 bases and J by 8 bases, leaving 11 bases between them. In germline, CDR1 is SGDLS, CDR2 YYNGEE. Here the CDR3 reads CASSVAGSNEKLFF. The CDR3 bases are TGTGCCAGCAGCGTAGCAGGGTCCAACGAAAAACTGTTTTTT.

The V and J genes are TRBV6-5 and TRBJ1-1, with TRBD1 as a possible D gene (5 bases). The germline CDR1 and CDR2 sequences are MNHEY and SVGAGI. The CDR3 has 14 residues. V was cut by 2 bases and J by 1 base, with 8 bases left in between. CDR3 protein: CASSYRGRNTEAFF. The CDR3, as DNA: TGTGCCAGCAGTTACAGGGGCCGGAACACTGAAGCTTTCTTT.

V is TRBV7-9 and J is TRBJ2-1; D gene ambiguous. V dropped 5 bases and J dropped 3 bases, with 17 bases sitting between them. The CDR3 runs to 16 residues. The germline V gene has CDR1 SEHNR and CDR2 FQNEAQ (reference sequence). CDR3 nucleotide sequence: TGTGCCAGCAGCCCACCCTCCGCGACAAGCTACAATGAGCAGTTCTTC. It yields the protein CASSPPSATSYNEQFF.

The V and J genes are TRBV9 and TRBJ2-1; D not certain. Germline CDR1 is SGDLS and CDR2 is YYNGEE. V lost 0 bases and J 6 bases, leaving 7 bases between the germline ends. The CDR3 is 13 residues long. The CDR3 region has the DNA TGTGCCAGCAGCGTAGGGATCGGCAATGAGCAGTTCTTC. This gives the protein CASSVGIGNEQFF.

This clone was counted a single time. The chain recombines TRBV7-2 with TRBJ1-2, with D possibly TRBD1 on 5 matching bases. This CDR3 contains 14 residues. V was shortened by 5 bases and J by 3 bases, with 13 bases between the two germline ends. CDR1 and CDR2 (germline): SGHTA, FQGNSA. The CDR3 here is CASSQGTGYYGYTF. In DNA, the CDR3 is TGTGCCAGCAGCCAGGGCACAGGATACTATGGCTACACCTTC. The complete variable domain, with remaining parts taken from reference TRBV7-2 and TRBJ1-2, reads GAGVSQSPSNKVTEKGKDVELRCDPISGHTALYWYRQSLGQGLEFLIYFQGNSAPDKSGLPSDRFSAERTGGSVSTLTIQRTQQEDSAVYLCASSQGTGYYGYTFGSGTRLTVV.

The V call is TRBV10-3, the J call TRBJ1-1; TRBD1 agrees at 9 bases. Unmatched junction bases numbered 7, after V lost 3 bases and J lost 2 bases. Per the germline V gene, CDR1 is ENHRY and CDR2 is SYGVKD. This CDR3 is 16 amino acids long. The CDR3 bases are TGTGCCATCAGTGAAAGGCCGGGACAGGGTAACACTGAAGCTTTCTTT. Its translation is CAISERPGQGNTEAFF.

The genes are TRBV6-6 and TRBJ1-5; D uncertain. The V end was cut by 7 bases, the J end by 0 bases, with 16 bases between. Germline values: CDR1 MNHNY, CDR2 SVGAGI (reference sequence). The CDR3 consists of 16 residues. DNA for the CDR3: TGTGCCAGCACTCGTGGGGTGGGGTTTAGCAATCAGCCCCAGCATTTT. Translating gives CASTRGVGFSNQPQHF.

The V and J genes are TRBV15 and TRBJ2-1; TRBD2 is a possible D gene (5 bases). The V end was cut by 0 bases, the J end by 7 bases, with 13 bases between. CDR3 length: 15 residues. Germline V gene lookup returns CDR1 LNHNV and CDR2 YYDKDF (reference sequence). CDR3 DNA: TGTGCCACCAGCAGAGATGGGCTAGCAAGGAATGAGCAGTTCTTC. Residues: CATSRDGLARNEQFF.

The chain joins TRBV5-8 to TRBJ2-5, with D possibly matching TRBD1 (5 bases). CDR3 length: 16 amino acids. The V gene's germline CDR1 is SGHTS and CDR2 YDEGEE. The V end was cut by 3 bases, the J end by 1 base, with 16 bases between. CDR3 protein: CASSYGAGAPQETQYF. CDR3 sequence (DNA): TGTGCCAGCAGCTATGGGGCAGGAGCCCCCCAAGAGACCCAGTACTTC. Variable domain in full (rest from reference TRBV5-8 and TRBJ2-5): EAGVTQSPTHLIKTRGQQATLRCSPISGHTSVYWYQQALGLGLQFLLWYDEGEERNRGNFPPRFSGRQFPNYSSELNVNALELEDSALYLCASSYGAGAPQETQYFGPGTRLLVL.

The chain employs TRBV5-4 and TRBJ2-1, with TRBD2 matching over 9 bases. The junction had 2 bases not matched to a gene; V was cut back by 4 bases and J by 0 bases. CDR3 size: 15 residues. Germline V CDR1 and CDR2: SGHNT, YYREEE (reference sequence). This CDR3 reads CASSKLAGSYNEQFF. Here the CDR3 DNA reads TGTGCCAGCAGCAAACTAGCGGGCTCCTACAATGAGCAGTTCTTC.

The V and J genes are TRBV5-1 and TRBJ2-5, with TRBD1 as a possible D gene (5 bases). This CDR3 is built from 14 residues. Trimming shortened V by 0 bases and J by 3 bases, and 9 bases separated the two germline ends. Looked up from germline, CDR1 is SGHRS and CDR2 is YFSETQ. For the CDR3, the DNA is TGCGCCAGCAGCTTGGCCCCAGGGAAAGAGACCCAGTACTTC. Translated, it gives CASSLAPGKETQYF.

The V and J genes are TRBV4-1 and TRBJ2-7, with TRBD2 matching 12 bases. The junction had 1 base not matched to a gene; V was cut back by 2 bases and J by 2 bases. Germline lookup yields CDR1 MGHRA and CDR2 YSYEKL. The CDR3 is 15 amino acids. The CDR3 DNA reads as TGCGCCAGCAGCCAAAGACTAGCGGGAGCCTACGAGCAGTACTTC. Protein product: CASSQRLAGAYEQYF.

The CDR3 region has the DNA TGTGCCAGCAGCGCCTTGACTAGCGGGAGAACGGCAGATACGCAGTATTTT. It encodes CASSALTSGRTADTQYF. The chain links TRBV9 to TRBJ2-3; the match to TRBD2 covers 12 bases. The CDR3 is 17 amino acids. Germline CDR1 SGDLS, CDR2 YYNGEE. Losses at the gene ends were 3 bases for V and 4 bases for J; bases not matched to a gene: 9.